The 14 T cell receptor beta chains below all came from one sample that was sequenced in a study of Graves' ophthalmopathy and Graves' hyperthyroidism. CDR3 regions of TCR beta were amplified from RNA transcripts. First-round RT-PCR relied on HTBI primers, and a second-round multiplex PCR came next. Each CDR3 protein gets one entry after TCRdb re-called the multiplex PCR reads with MiXCR. This sample has 170,000 or so distinct CDR3 sequences, with less than 45% found just once. The sequencing sample was made of peripheral blood. The receptors come from a woman aged 40-49 years with Graves' ophthalmopathy.

In this sample, this clonotype turned up many times. V usage is TRBV2 and J usage is TRBJ1-6, with a tentative D call TRBD1 (5 bases). The ends were cut back, 2 bases at V and 6 bases at J, with 14 bases in the middle. In germline, CDR1 is SNHLY, CDR2 FYNNEI. This CDR3 has 16 amino acids. The CDR3 DNA reads as TGTGCCAGCAGTGAATCAGGGAAAGGATTTAATTCACCCCTCCACTTT. This translates into CASSESGKGFNSPLHF. Full variable domain (missing parts from reference TRBV2 and TRBJ1-6): EPEVTQTPSHQVTQMGQEVILRCVPISNHLYFYWYRQILGQKVEFLVSFYNNEISEKSEIFDDQFSVERPDGSNFTLKIRSTKLEDSAMYFCASSESGKGFNSPLHFGNGTRLTVT.

In this sample, this clonotype turned up many times. The chain has TRBV20-1 and TRBJ1-6; 7 nucleotides match TRBD1. The CDR3 contains 14 residues. The germline gives CDR1 DFQATT, CDR2 SNEGSKA (reference sequence). The V gene end was trimmed by 2 bases and the J gene end by 7 bases; junction bases not matched to a gene: 5. CDR3 nucleotide sequence: TGCAGTGCTAGACACGGGACAGCGAATTCACCCCTCCACTTT. It specifies CSARHGTANSPLHF.

This clonotype occurred once. This sequence joins TRBV11-2 and TRBJ2-7; no definite D call. The CDR3 is 13 amino acids. V lost 5 bases to trimming and J lost 2 bases, with 10 bases between them. From germline, CDR1 is SGHAT and CDR2 FQNNGV. The CDR3 sequence: CASSIRATYEQYF. CDR3 coding DNA: TGTGCCAGCAGCATTCGGGCCACCTACGAGCAGTACTTC.

This clonotype was observed at least ten times. The CDR3 DNA follows: TGTGCCAGCAGTTCCAGGGTTTCCGGGGAGCTGTTTTTT. As protein: CASSSRVSGELFF. The rearrangement uses TRBV12-3 or TRBV12-4 and TRBJ2-2, with D perhaps TRBD1 (5 bases). The CDR3 is made up of 13 amino acids. V lost 4 bases and J 6 bases, leaving 9 bases between the germline ends.

In this sample, this clonotype turned up many times. The chain recombines TRBV7-3 with TRBJ2-7, with 7 bases that match TRBD1. CDR1 is SGHTA and CDR2 is FQGTGA in the germline V gene. J was trimmed by 2 bases and V by 5 bases; bases with no gene match: 6. This CDR3 region has 14 residues. The CDR3 DNA reads as TGTGCCAGCAGCCCGGGACAGTCCCCCTACGAGCAGTACTTC. As protein: CASSPGQSPYEQYF.

The sample holds many counts of this clonotype. This rearrangement joins TRBV11-2 to TRBJ1-1, with D possibly matching TRBD1 (6 bases). The CDR3 has 14 amino acids. V lost 5 bases, J lost 8 bases, and 18 bases lay in between. Per the germline V gene, CDR1 is SGHAT and CDR2 is FQNNGV. The CDR3 DNA sequence: TGTGCCAGCAGCGTCCCTCAGGGGAGAGGCGAAGCTTTCTTT. Protein: CASSVPQGRGEAFF.

The table lists this clonotype with many counts. In DNA, the CDR3 is TGTGCCAGCAGCGTAGACCCAGGGGAATATCAGCCCCAGCATTTT. It is translated as CASSVDPGEYQPQHF. The chain is built from TRBV9 and TRBJ1-5; TRBD1 might be the D (6 bases). V lost 0 bases to trimming and J lost 5 bases, with 12 bases between them. Germline V gene sequence: CDR1 SGDLS, CDR2 YYNGEE. The CDR3 has 15 amino acids.

This clonotype has ten or more counts. J is TRBJ1-1 and V is TRBV7-2; D call uncertain. The CDR3 totals 14 residues. V lost 5 bases and J 3 bases, leaving 13 bases between the germline ends. The germline CDR1 and CDR2 sequences are SGHTA and FQGNSA. The CDR3 region is CASSPTGSDTEAFF. The CDR3 bases are TGTGCCAGCAGCCCCACGGGGAGTGACACTGAAGCTTTCTTT.

This clonotype appeared many times. The CDR3 DNA sequence: TGTGCCAGCAGTTCCCGAAGGGGTACCCCCTACGAGCAGTACTTC. As protein: CASSSRRGTPYEQYF. V is TRBV6-2 or TRBV6-3 and J is TRBJ2-7; possible D gene TRBD1, 5 bases. Germline V gene data show CDR1 as MNHEY and CDR2 as SVGEGT. V lost 4 bases and J lost 2, with 15 bases in between. This CDR3 has 15 amino acids.

The chain links TRBV4-1 to TRBJ2-7, with 9 bases identical to TRBD2. After removal of 5 bases from V and 5 bases from J, the junction contained 7 bases not matched to a gene. From germline, CDR1 is MGHRA and CDR2 YSYEKL. This CDR3 is built from 14 residues. The CDR3: CASSLGLAGDEQYF. CDR3 nucleotides: TGCGCCAGCAGCTTGGGACTAGCAGGGGACGAGCAGTACTTC.

This chain connects TRBV24-1 to TRBJ1-5; 9 bases agree with TRBD1. Germline V CDR1 and CDR2: KGHDR, SFDVKD. The CDR3 extends over 15 amino acids. V shed 3 bases, J shed 6 bases, and the junction held 5 bases outside the gene matches. DNA of the CDR3: TGTGCCACCAGTGATCCCGGGACAGGGCCTCAGCCCCAGCATTTT. Protein: CATSDPGTGPQPQHF.

Ten or more counts support this clonotype. The rearrangement joins TRBV6-5 to TRBJ1-2; 9 bases match TRBD1. This CDR3 has 14 residues. The V gene's germline CDR1 is MNHEY and CDR2 SVGAGI. J was trimmed by 2 bases and V by 6 bases; bases with no gene match: 4. DNA of the CDR3: TGTGCCAGCAGGGGGACAGGGAAGAACTATGGCTACACCTTC. Translation: CASRGTGKNYGYTF.

This clonotype was counted many times. The V gene is TRBV6-5, the J gene TRBJ2-7; TRBD2 aligns across 10 bases. Trimming cost V 2 bases and J 2 bases; bases outside gene matches: 0. The CDR3 is 14 amino acids. Germline values: CDR1 MNHEY, CDR2 SVGAGI. The CDR3 loop reads CASSYTSGAYEQYF. The CDR3 bases are TGTGCCAGCAGTTACACTAGCGGGGCCTACGAGCAGTACTTC.

The chain carries TRBV10-3 and TRBJ1-2, with 9 bases identical to TRBD1. V shed 8 bases, J shed 4 bases, and the junction held 8 bases outside the gene matches. This CDR3 has 14 residues. Germline CDR1 is ENHRY and CDR2 is SYGVKD. The CDR3 reads CAIGDRASVYGYTF. For the CDR3, the DNA is TGTGCCATCGGGGACAGGGCTTCTGTCTATGGCTACACCTTC.